Included here is one T cell receptor beta chain sequence, with context. Its antigen is currently unknown. With 60 Vbeta and 13 Jbeta primers, the PCR was carried out. TCRdb keeps only in-frame clones here, not all; method: immunoSEQ multiplex PCR. The top ten hold 3.8% of the sample, which has more than 90,000 clones, 70% to 85% seen once. This sample stems from a study of cytomegalovirus exposure and HLA in healthy donors. Study observations and caveats: When analyzed later, a missense DCLRE1C variant was found to be linked to TCR beta V- and J-gene trimming. In vitro checks showed that a few CMV-associated chains really do target CMV antigens.

The receptor's source is a man between 50 and 59 years old in good health and CMV-seronegative. Sequencing used PBMCs.

This chain's CDR3 is CASSPRTGGSYEQYF. DNA for the CDR3: TGTGCCAGCTCACCGCGGACAGGGGGCTCCTACGAGCAGTACTTC. The rearrangement uses TRBV18 and TRBJ2-7; 10 bases agree with TRBD1. This CDR3 spans 15 amino acids. Germline CDR1 reads KGHSH; CDR2 reads LQKENI. Losses at the gene ends were 3 bases for V and 0 bases for J; bases not matched to a gene: 2.